The 3 T cell receptor beta chains below all came from one sample that was sequenced in a study of OX40 agonist ivuxolimab in advanced cancers. The assay was immunoSEQ multiplex PCR, and TCRdb's table has in-frame clones only and misses some. The table has fewer than 200,000 clones, under 95% seen once. The specimen was CD4+ or CD8+ T cells sorted from blood, collected in a trial of the OX40 agonist ivuxolimab. The receptor source for this set is an adult with an advanced solid tumor such as melanoma, head and neck, liver or kidney cancer.

Written as DNA, the CDR3 is TGCGCCAGCAGCCAAGAAGGAGCGGGGGCCAGCACAGATACGCAGTATTTT. This gives the protein CASSQEGAGASTDTQYF. The chain uses TRBV4-1 and TRBJ2-3, with 8 bases lining up with TRBD2. V lost 0 bases, J lost 0 bases, and 5 bases stayed unmatched. CDR3 length: 17 amino acids. Germline CDR1 MGHRA, CDR2 YSYEKL.

The rearrangement uses TRBV10-3 and TRBJ2-2, with 10 nucleotides matching TRBD1. J lost 5 bases, V lost 4 bases, and 7 bases had no gene match. CDR1 ENHRY and CDR2 SYGVKD come from the germline V gene. The CDR3 runs 16 residues. The CDR3 DNA follows: TGTGCCATCAGTGGAAGACCGGGACAGGGGACCGGGGAGCTGTTTTTT. Translating gives CAISGRPGQGTGELFF.

The V and J genes are TRBV28 and TRBJ1-6; D unresolved. Between the trimmed V and J ends, which lost 8 bases and 11 bases, there was a span of 10 bases. This CDR3 comprises 11 residues. Germline assignment: CDR1 MDHEN and CDR2 SYDVKM. The CDR3 nucleotides are TGTGCCAGCGGTCCGACCCCACCCCTCCACTTT. As protein: CASGPTPPLHF.